The 18 T cell receptor beta chains below come from one sample, sequenced in a study of identical twins. MiXCR was run by TCRdb on the 5' RACE reads, yielding one entry per CDR3 protein. Altogether more than 600,000 distinct CDR3 sequences are present, 15% to 20% being singletons, with the ten largest covering roughly 13%. These data were also filed under a second study, of T cells expressing NK-cell markers.

The sequenced material came from PBMCs. The receptors were gathered from a woman aged 18-30 years in good health.

The CDR3 spells CASSTPRVMNTEAFF. In DNA, the CDR3 is TGTGCCAGCAGTACTCCCCGGGTAATGAACACTGAAGCTTTCTTT. The rearrangement uses TRBV6-2 or TRBV6-3 and TRBJ1-1; D uncertain. CDR3 size: 15 residues. The V end lost 5 bases, the J end lost 0 bases, and 13 bases lay between the germline ends. Germline V CDR1 and CDR2: MNHEY, SVGEGT.

The chain uses TRBV12-3 or TRBV12-4 and TRBJ1-2; D remains unclear. Trimming removed 6 bases from V and 8 bases from J, with 7 bases in between. This CDR3 spans 10 amino acids. The CDR3 DNA reads as TGTGCCAGCAGCGCCGGGGGCTACACCTTC. It translates to CASSAGGYTF.

The V call is TRBV9, the J call TRBJ2-7; the match to TRBD1 covers 8 bases. V was pared by 7 bases and J by 4 bases, with 10 bases of the junction left unmatched. In germline, CDR1 is SGDLS, CDR2 YYNGEE. The CDR3 sequence is 14 residues long. DNA of the CDR3: TGTGCCAGCGCTGGAGGGACAGGAGTGTACGAGCAGTACTTC. Its protein product is CASAGGTGVYEQYF.

The table lists this clonotype with a few counts. The rearrangement links TRBV10-2 to TRBJ2-3; D tentatively reads TRBD1 or TRBD2 (5 bases each). The CDR3 covers 13 residues. The V end was cut by 6 bases, the J end by 5 bases, with 12 bases between. The germline V gene encodes CDR1 WSHSY and CDR2 SAAADI. The CDR3, as DNA: TGCGCCAGCAGATTCGGGGCGGGAGATACGCAGTATTTT. Residues: CASRFGAGDTQYF.

The chain employs TRBV20-1 and TRBJ2-7; D might be TRBD1 (6 bases). The CDR3 contains 14 residues. Germline lookup yields CDR1 DFQATT and CDR2 SNEGSKA (reference sequence). Trimming cost V 5 bases and J 2 bases, with 16 bases left between them. The CDR3, as DNA: TGCAGTGCTGTCCCCCGGACAGCGACCTACGAGCAGTACTTC. It is translated as CSAVPRTATYEQYF.

CDR3 sequence: CASSYGRPAGELFF. CDR3 bases: TGTGCCAGCAGTTACGGCAGGCCTGCCGGGGAGCTGTTTTTT. The chain links TRBV27 to TRBJ2-2; D is undetermined. Germline assignment: CDR1 MNHEY and CDR2 SMNVEV (reference sequence). The CDR3 is 14 residues long. V was cut by 4 bases and J by 6 bases, with 12 bases left in between.

The table lists this clonotype with a few counts. V is TRBV6-1 and J is TRBJ2-1, with D tentatively TRBD1 (7 bases). V was pared by 6 bases and J by 8 bases, with 14 bases between. Per the germline V gene, CDR1 is MNHNS and CDR2 is SASEGT. This CDR3 region has 13 residues. CDR3 region: CASREGTAYEQFF. The CDR3, as DNA: TGTGCCAGCAGGGAGGGGACAGCCTATGAGCAGTTCTTC.

A few counts support this clonotype. The rearrangement uses TRBV5-6 and TRBJ2-7; 8 bases match TRBD1. There are 14 residues in the CDR3. J lost 1 base, V lost 5 bases, and 5 bases had no gene match. Germline-derived CDR1 and CDR2 are SGHDT and YYEEEE. CDR3 DNA: TGTGCCAGCAGGTCGACAGGGGATTCCTACGAGCAGTACTTC. The encoded protein is CASRSTGDSYEQYF.

This clonotype was detected a few times. The V and J genes are TRBV27 and TRBJ2-7; D gene uncertain. The V gene's germline CDR1 is MNHEY and CDR2 SMNVEV (reference sequence). V was pared by 3 bases and J by 6 bases, with 15 bases between. This CDR3 comprises 14 residues. CDR3 amino acids: CASSFNAGLGEQYF. In DNA form, the CDR3 reads TGTGCCAGCAGTTTTAACGCAGGCCTGGGCGAGCAGTACTTC.

In its sample, this clonotype was seen a few times. Here the CDR3 DNA reads TGTGCCAGCAGTGAATTAGGACGGAACACTGAAGCTTTCTTT. It codes for CASSELGRNTEAFF. The chain combines TRBV25-1 with TRBJ1-1; D remains ambiguous. Looked up from germline, CDR1 is MGHDK and CDR2 is SYGVNS. The CDR3 consists of 14 residues. The germline V and J ends were trimmed by 1 base and 1 base, with 7 bases remaining between them.

This clonotype has more than one count but fewer than ten. The chain has TRBV9 and TRBJ2-1; TRBD1 agrees at 7 bases. The germline V gene encodes CDR1 SGDLS and CDR2 YYNGEE. The CDR3 is 15 residues long. V shed 0 bases and J 6 bases; nucleotides not matched to a gene: 6. The CDR3 protein is CASSVGDSLINEQFF. Written as DNA, the CDR3 is TGTGCCAGCAGCGTAGGGGACAGCTTAATCAATGAGCAGTTCTTC.

Only a few counts were recorded for this clonotype. This sequence joins TRBV5-1 and TRBJ2-1; D might be TRBD2 (7 bases). The CDR3 covers 13 residues. The V end lost 4 bases, the J end lost 4 bases, and 9 bases lay between the germline ends. Germline V gene data show CDR1 as SGHRS and CDR2 as YFSETQ. CDR3 residues: CASSGGAYNEQFF. CDR3 DNA: TGCGCCAGCAGCGGGGGGGCTTACAATGAGCAGTTCTTC.

This clonotype has just a few counts. The rearrangement links TRBV20-1 to TRBJ2-3; 8 nucleotides match TRBD2. The CDR3 is 15 residues long. V trimming: 6 bases; J trimming: 3 bases; junction bases outside the gene matches: 11. CDR1 is DFQATT, CDR2 SNEGSKA, per germline (reference sequence). CDR3 loop: CSAPPPGGATDTQYF. In DNA, the CDR3 is TGCAGTGCCCCGCCCCCCGGGGGGGCTACAGATACGCAGTATTTT.

The V gene is TRBV27, the J gene TRBJ2-2, with D possibly called TRBD1 or TRBD2 (5 bases each). This CDR3 is 16 amino acids long. Trimming took 7 bases from V and 0 from J, leaving 15 bases between them. CDR1 is MNHEY and CDR2 is SMNVEV in the germline V gene (reference sequence). For the CDR3, the DNA is TGTGCCAGCACTTTCCTCGGGGCCTCGAACACCGGGGAGCTGTTTTTT. It codes for CASTFLGASNTGELFF.

A few counts support this clonotype. This chain joins TRBV7-2 and TRBJ2-5; D is uncertain. The CDR3 sequence is 13 residues long. CDR1 is SGHTA, CDR2 FQGNSA, per germline. The V end was cut by 5 bases, the J end by 6 bases, with 13 bases between. As DNA, the CDR3 is TGTGCCAGCAGCAACGACCCTCTTAAGACCCAGTACTTC. It encodes CASSNDPLKTQYF.

This clonotype has just a few counts. The genes are TRBV12-3 or TRBV12-4 and TRBJ1-5; D is uncertain. With 6 bases removed from V and 9 bases from J, the gap between germline ends came to 12 bases. The CDR3 totals 12 residues. In DNA form, the CDR3 reads TGTGCCAGCAGCCAAGTTTCGCTGCCCCAGCATTTT. It encodes CASSQVSLPQHF.

The chain uses TRBV6-5 and TRBJ2-7, with D perhaps assigned TRBD1 or TRBD2 (5 bases each). V lost 8 bases and J 6 bases, leaving 14 bases between the germline ends. Germline CDR1 MNHEY, CDR2 SVGAGI. The length of the CDR3 is 12 residues. CDR3 sequence: CASSGPGGEQYF. CDR3 coding DNA: TGTGCCAGCTCGGGACCTGGGGGCGAGCAGTACTTC.

This clonotype has just a few counts. The rearrangement joins TRBV12-3 or TRBV12-4 to TRBJ1-5; D not certain. The CDR3 length is 14 residues. The V end lost 4 bases, the J end lost 2 bases, and 9 bases lay between the germline ends. CDR3 amino acids: CASSSLGGNQPQHF. CDR3 in DNA: TGTGCCAGCAGTTCATTGGGAGGCAATCAGCCCCAGCATTTT.